This T cell receptor beta chain was found in a study of cytomegalovirus exposure and HLA in healthy donors. On the study more broadly: There were roughly 80 million unique TCRs (from HLA-typed donors) in an early data release. Study results and limitations: The study carried out a later analysis of TCR beta sequences. It associated some 18,000 of them with specific HLA alleles at a false discovery rate of 0.05. Owing to their indistinguishability, certain V segments, notably TRBV6-2 and TRBV6-3, were excluded.

The CDR3 totals 14 residues. Germline CDR1 reads MNHEY; CDR2 reads SMNVEV (reference sequence). V lost 2 bases, J lost 4 bases, and 3 bases stayed unmatched. The PCR was carried out with 60 Vbeta primers and 13 Jbeta primers. Data came from immunoSEQ multiplex PCR; TCRdb stores just in-frame clones and leaves some out. In the table there are more than 80,000 clones, more than 70% of which are singletons. This clone appeared once. Its target is unknown. The sequence was collected from an older woman in good health and CMV-seropositive. The sequenced sample was PBMCs. The chain couples TRBV27 to TRBJ1-2; 8 bases are shared with TRBD1. CDR3 nucleotide sequence: TGTGCCAGCAGTTTACTGGGGACAGGCTATGGCTACACCTTC. Encoded protein: CASSLLGTGYGYTF.